The source of this T cell receptor beta chain is a study of blood T cells in healthy people across ages. Findings of the study overall: Naive CD4+ cells and diversity were both higher in long-lived donors than in aged donors.

Through a sample-barcoded 5' primer and a J-beta primer mix, a second PCR was run for 7 to 11 cycles. No fewer than 3 million CDR3-containing paired-end reads came from each sample. In TCRdb, the 5' RACE reads were re-called with MiXCR into one record per CDR3 protein. The sample lists under 850,000 distinct CDR3 sequences, roughly 40% occurring once. The authors extracted at least 5 micrograms of total RNA per sample. With V trimmed by 1 base and J by 3 bases, 6 bases remained unmatched. This CDR3 has 16 residues. Germline V gene data show CDR1 as SNHLY and CDR2 as FYNNEI. This clonotype was seen a handful of times. What it recognizes is unknown.

The material sequenced was blood. The genes are TRBV2 and TRBJ2-1; the match to TRBD2 covers 7 bases. The TCR comes from a man aged 18 to 29 in good health. CDR3 in amino acids: CASSEVTSVNYNEQFF. The CDR3 DNA follows: TGTGCCAGCAGTGAAGTTACTAGCGTGAACTACAATGAGCAGTTCTTC. The variable domain in full, completed from reference TRBV2 and TRBJ2-1, reads EPEVTQTPSHQVTQMGQEVILRCVPISNHLYFYWYRQILGQKVEFLVSFYNNEISEKSEIFDDQFSVERPDGSNFTLKIRSTKLEDSAMYFCASSEVTSVNYNEQFFGPGTRLTVL.